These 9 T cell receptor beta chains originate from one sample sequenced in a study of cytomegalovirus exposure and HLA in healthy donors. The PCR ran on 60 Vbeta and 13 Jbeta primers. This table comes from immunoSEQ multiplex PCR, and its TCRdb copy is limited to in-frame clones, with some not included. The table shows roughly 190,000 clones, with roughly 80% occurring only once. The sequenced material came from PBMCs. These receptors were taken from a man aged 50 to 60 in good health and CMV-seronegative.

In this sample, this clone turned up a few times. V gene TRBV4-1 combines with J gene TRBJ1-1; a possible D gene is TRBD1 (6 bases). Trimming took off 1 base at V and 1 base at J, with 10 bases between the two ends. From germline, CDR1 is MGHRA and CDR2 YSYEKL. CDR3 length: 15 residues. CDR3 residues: CASSQVSRGNTEAFF. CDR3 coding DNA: TGCGCCAGCAGCCAAGTCTCCAGGGGGAACACTGAAGCTTTCTTT.

The CDR3, as DNA: TGCGCCAGCAGCCCGGGGGGACCTGGAAACACCATATATTTT. Its translation: CASSPGGPGNTIYF. V and J are TRBV5-1 and TRBJ1-3, with a tentative D call TRBD1 (5 bases). Trimming took 4 bases from V and 2 from J, leaving 10 bases between them. Per the germline V gene, CDR1 is SGHRS and CDR2 is YFSETQ. CDR3 length equals 14 residues.

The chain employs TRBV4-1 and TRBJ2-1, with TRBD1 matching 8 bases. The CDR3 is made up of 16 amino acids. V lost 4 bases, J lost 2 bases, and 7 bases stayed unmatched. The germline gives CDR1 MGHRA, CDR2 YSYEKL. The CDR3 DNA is TGCGCCAGCAGCCCTATTACAGGGGGAACCTACAATGAGCAGTTCTTC. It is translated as CASSPITGGTYNEQFF.

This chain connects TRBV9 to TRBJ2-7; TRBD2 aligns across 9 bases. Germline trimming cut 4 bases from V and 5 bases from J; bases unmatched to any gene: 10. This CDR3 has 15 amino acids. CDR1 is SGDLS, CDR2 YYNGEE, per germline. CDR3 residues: CASSIFAGGSDEQYF. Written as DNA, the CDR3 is TGTGCCAGCAGCATCTTCGCGGGGGGGTCCGACGAGCAGTACTTC.

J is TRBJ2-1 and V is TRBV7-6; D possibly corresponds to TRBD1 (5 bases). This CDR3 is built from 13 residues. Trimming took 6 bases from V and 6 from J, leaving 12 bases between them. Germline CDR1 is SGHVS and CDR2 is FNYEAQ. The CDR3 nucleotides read TGTGCCAGCAGTTCCGGACAAGGCAATGAGCAGTTCTTC. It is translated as CASSSGQGNEQFF.

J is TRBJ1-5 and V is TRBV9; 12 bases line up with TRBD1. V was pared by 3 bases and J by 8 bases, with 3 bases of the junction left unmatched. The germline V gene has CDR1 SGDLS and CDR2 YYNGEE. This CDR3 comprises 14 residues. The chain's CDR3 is CASSGGTGGEPQHF. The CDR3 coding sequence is TGTGCCAGCAGCGGCGGGACAGGGGGCGAGCCCCAGCATTTT.

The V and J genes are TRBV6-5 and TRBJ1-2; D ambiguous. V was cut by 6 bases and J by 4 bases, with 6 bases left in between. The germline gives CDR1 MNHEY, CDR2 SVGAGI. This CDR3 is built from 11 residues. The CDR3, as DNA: TGTGCCAGCAGCGGTTCCTATGGCTACACCTTC. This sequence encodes CASSGSYGYTF.

In DNA, the CDR3 is TGTGCCAGCAGTCGGGACAGGGGTCGGTTCTTC. Translated: CASSRDRGRFF. The chain uses TRBV2 and TRBJ2-1; 10 nucleotides align to TRBD1. The germline V gene encodes CDR1 SNHLY and CDR2 FYNNEI. CDR3 length: 11 amino acids. Germline trimming cut 5 bases from V and 15 bases from J; bases unmatched to any gene: 4.

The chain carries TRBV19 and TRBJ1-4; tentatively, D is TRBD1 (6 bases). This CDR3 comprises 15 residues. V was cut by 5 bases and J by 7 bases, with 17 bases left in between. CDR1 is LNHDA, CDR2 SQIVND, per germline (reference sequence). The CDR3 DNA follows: TGTGCCAGTAGTGCTAACAGGGAACTGGGTGAAAAACTGTTTTTT. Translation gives CASSANRELGEKLFF.